Presented here are 14 T cell receptor beta chains from one specimen sequenced in a study of control samples from healthy donors and cancer patients. Profiled with immunoSEQ multiplex PCR; TCRdb holds only in-frame clones, not every one. The data show some 160,000 clones, approximately 88% seen once. The sequenced material came from blood. Receptors originate from a man aged 25 to 40 in good health.

The V call is TRBV6-5, the J call TRBJ1-1; 10 bases line up with TRBD1. V was clipped by 7 bases and J by 5 bases; unmatched bases: 7. The CDR3 is made up of 14 amino acids. From germline, CDR1 is MNHEY and CDR2 SVGAGI. CDR3 nucleotides: TGTGCCAGCAAATCGACAGGGGGCAAGACTGAAGCTTTCTTT. Translating gives CASKSTGGKTEAFF.

The V call is TRBV12-5, the J call TRBJ2-6; TRBD1 is a possible D gene (5 bases). The CDR3 loop spans 15 amino acids. V was cut by 3 bases and J by 2 bases, with 8 bases left in between. In germline, CDR1 is LGHNT, CDR2 FRNRAP. Here the CDR3 reads CASGFTGAGANVLTF. CDR3 DNA sequence: TGTGCTAGTGGTTTCACAGGAGCTGGGGCCAACGTCCTGACTTTC.

This sequence joins TRBV5-6 and TRBJ2-6; 10 bases agree with TRBD1. Per germline, CDR1 SGHDT and CDR2 YYEEEE. The CDR3 has 18 amino acids. J was trimmed by 2 bases and V by 4 bases; bases with no gene match: 9. The CDR3 loop reads CASSLTGQGFAGANVLTF. The CDR3 DNA follows: TGTGCCAGCAGCCTGACGGGACAGGGGTTCGCTGGGGCCAACGTCCTGACTTTC.

This chain connects TRBV6-5 to TRBJ1-1; D gene ambiguous. The V and J ends lost 6 bases and 1 base respectively, with 9 bases between them. Germline values: CDR1 MNHEY, CDR2 SVGAGI. The CDR3 is made up of 13 amino acids. The CDR3 protein is CASRKNKNTEAFF. For the CDR3, the DNA is TGTGCCAGCAGGAAAAATAAGAACACTGAAGCTTTCTTT.

The V and J genes are TRBV7-2 and TRBJ2-7; 7 positions agree with TRBD2. Germline V gene lookup returns CDR1 SGHTA and CDR2 FQGNSA. After removal of 1 base from V and 4 bases from J, the junction contained 7 bases not matched to a gene. The CDR3 totals 15 residues. The DNA of the CDR3 is TGTGCCAGCAGCTTAGTTGGGGGAGGGATATACGAGCAGTACTTC. It is translated as CASSLVGGGIYEQYF.

In its sample, this clone was seen a few times. V usage is TRBV6-2 or TRBV6-3 and J usage is TRBJ1-5; maybe TRBD1 (6 bases). The V end was cut by 6 bases, the J end by 5 bases, with 17 bases between. Germline V gene data show CDR1 as MNHEY and CDR2 as SVGEGT. The CDR3 consists of 15 residues. The CDR3 loop is CASSAWGQGHQPQHF. The DNA of the CDR3 is TGTGCCAGCAGCGCCTGGGGGCAGGGACATCAGCCCCAGCATTTT.

The chain joins TRBV11-3 to TRBJ2-7; 14 bases agree with TRBD2. Trimming removed 4 bases from V and 5 bases from J; junction bases left unmatched: 7. CDR1 and CDR2 from the germline V gene are SGHNT and YENEEA. The CDR3 covers 16 residues. In DNA, the CDR3 is TGTGCCAGCAGCTCCGGGACTAGCGGGGGCGTCCACGAGCAGTACTTC. This translates into CASSSGTSGGVHEQYF.

CDR3 region: CASSQTGGAANYGYTF. Written as DNA, the CDR3 is TGCGCCAGCAGCCAAACGGGAGGGGCTGCTAACTATGGCTACACCTTC. V gene TRBV4-3 combines with J gene TRBJ1-2; D is perhaps TRBD1 (5 bases). The CDR3 extends over 16 amino acids. V was cut by 2 bases and J by 0 bases, with 13 bases left in between. Germline CDR1 is LGHNA and CDR2 is YSLEER.

This clone was detected only once. The chain couples TRBV29-1 to TRBJ2-1; D call uncertain. V gave up 4 bases and J gave up 1 base, with 11 bases separating them. This CDR3 contains 14 residues. Germline V gene lookup returns CDR1 SQVTM and CDR2 ANQGSEA. The CDR3 is CSVGRRESYNEQFF. The DNA of the CDR3 is TGCAGCGTTGGAAGGAGAGAGTCCTACAATGAGCAGTTCTTC.

The V and J genes are TRBV11-2 and TRBJ1-2; maybe TRBD1 (5 bases). V was clipped by 5 bases and J by 0 bases, with 13 bases between them. This CDR3 contains 15 residues. Germline lookup yields CDR1 SGHAT and CDR2 FQNNGV. CDR3 in amino acids: CASSEEWTSNYGYTF. The CDR3, as DNA: TGTGCCAGCAGCGAGGAGTGGACATCTAACTATGGCTACACCTTC.

The V call is TRBV6-5, the J call TRBJ2-1, with 8 bases matching TRBD2. Germline V gene data show CDR1 as MNHEY and CDR2 as SVGAGI. Trimming removed 7 bases from V and 6 bases from J; junction bases left unmatched: 11. The CDR3 is 15 residues long. In DNA form, the CDR3 reads TGTGCCAGCACCTCGGGCGCGGGGGGCCCCAATGAGCAGTTCTTC. Amino acid sequence: CASTSGAGGPNEQFF.

The sample holds one count of this clone. The chain carries TRBV11-1 and TRBJ1-1, with a weak D call TRBD1 (6 bases). Germline assignment: CDR1 SGHAT and CDR2 FQDESV (reference sequence). This CDR3 has 14 amino acids. Trimming pared 5 bases from V and 4 bases from J, leaving 14 bases between. The CDR3 protein is CASSRQAMGTEAFF. CDR3 sequence (DNA): TGTGCCAGCAGCAGACAGGCGATGGGCACTGAAGCTTTCTTT.

V gene TRBV3-1 (or the pseudogene TRBV3-2) combines with J gene TRBJ2-2, with TRBD2 identical over 7 bases. This CDR3 comprises 16 residues. With 1 base clipped from V and 0 bases from J, the junction kept 2 bases outside the gene matches. CDR1 and CDR2 (germline): LGHDT, YNNKEL (reference sequence). The CDR3 DNA is TGTGCCAGCAGCCAAGGAGCGGGGTCGAACACCGGGGAGCTGTTTTTT. Its protein is CASSQGAGSNTGELFF.

The V call is TRBV6-5, the J call TRBJ2-3, with 9 bases aligning to TRBD1. Germline V gives CDR1 MNHEY, CDR2 SVGAGI. With V trimmed by 6 bases and J by 10 bases, 8 bases remained unmatched. The CDR3 contains 13 residues. DNA for the CDR3: TGTGCCAGCAGACCGGGACAGGGCCGTCCGCAGTATTTT. This encodes CASRPGQGRPQYF.